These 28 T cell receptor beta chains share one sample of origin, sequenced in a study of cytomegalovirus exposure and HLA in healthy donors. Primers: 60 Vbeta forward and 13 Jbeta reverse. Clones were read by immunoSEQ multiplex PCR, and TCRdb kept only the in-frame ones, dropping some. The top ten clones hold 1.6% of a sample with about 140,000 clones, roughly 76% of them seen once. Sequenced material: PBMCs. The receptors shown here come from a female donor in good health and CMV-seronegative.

The CDR3 loop is CASSLGGLAGVAGANVLTF. The CDR3 nucleotides are TGTGCCAGCAGTTTGGGGGGACTAGCGGGAGTTGCTGGGGCCAACGTCCTGACTTTC. The rearrangement joins TRBV28 to TRBJ2-6, with 14 positions matching TRBD2. The CDR3 has 19 residues. Germline V gene lookup returns CDR1 MDHEN and CDR2 SYDVKM. The J segment lost 2 bases and the V segment lost 3 bases, leaving 6 bases of the junction unmatched.

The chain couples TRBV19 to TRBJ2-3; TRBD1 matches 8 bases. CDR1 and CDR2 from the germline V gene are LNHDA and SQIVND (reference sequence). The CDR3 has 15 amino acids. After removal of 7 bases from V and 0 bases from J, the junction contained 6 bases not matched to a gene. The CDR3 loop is CASTLQGGSTDTQYF. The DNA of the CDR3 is TGTGCCAGTACCTTACAGGGGGGCAGCACAGATACGCAGTATTTT.

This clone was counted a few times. The CDR3 bases are TGTGCCAGCAGCTTAAATCGGGGTAATGAAAAACTGTTTTTT. This codes for CASSLNRGNEKLFF. The chain carries TRBV7-6 and TRBJ1-4; no reliable D call. V lost 2 bases, J lost 4 bases, and 8 bases lay in between. The CDR3 contains 14 residues. CDR1 and CDR2 from the germline V gene are SGHVS and FNYEAQ.

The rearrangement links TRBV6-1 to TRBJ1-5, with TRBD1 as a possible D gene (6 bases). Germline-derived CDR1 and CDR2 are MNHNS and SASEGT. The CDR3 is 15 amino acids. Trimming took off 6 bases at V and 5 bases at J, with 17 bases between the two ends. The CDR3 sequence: CASRSQGEGHQPQHF. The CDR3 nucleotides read TGTGCCAGCAGATCACAGGGTGAAGGTCATCAGCCCCAGCATTTT.

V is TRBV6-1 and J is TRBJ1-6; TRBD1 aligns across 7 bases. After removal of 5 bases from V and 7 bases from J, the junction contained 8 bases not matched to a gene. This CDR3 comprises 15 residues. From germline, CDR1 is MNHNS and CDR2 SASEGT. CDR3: CASSHLGQKNSPLHF. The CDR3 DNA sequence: TGTGCCAGCAGTCACCTGGGACAGAAAAATTCACCCCTCCACTTT.

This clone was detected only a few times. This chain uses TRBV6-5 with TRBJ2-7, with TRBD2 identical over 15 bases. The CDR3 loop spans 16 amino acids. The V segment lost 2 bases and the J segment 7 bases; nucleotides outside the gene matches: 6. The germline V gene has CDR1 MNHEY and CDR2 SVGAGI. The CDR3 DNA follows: TGTGCCAGCAGTTACGGACTAGCGGGAGGGCAAGGGGAGCAGTACTTC. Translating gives CASSYGLAGGQGEQYF.

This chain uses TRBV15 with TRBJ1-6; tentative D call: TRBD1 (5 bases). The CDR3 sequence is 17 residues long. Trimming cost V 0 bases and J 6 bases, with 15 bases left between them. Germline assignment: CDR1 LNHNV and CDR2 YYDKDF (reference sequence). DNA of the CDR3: TGTGCCACCAGCAGAGACCCCCCGACAGAATTTAATTCACCCCTCCACTTT. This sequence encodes CATSRDPPTEFNSPLHF.

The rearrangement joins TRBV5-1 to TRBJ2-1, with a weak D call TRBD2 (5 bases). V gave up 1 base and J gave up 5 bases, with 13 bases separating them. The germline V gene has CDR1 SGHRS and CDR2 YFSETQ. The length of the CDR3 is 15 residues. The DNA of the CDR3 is TGCGCCAGCAGCTTGACCGGGAAGGCAAACAATGAGCAGTTCTTC. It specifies CASSLTGKANNEQFF.

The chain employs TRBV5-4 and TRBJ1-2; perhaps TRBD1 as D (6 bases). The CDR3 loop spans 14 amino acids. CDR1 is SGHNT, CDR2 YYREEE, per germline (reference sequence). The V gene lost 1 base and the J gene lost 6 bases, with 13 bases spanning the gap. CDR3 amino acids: CASSLRDTLHGYTF. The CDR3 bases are TGTGCCAGCAGCTTGAGGGACACCCTTCATGGCTACACCTTC.

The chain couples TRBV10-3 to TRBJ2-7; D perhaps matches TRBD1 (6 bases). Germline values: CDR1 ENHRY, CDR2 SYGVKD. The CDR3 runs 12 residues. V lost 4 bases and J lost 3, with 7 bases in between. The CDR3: CAISGTDYEQYF. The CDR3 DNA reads TGTGCCATCAGTGGGACAGACTACGAGCAGTACTTC.

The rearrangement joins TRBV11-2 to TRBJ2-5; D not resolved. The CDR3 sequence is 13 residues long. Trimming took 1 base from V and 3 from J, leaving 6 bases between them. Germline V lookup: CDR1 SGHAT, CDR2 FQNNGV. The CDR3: CASSLVAEETQYF. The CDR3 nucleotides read TGTGCCAGCAGCTTAGTGGCTGAAGAGACCCAGTACTTC.

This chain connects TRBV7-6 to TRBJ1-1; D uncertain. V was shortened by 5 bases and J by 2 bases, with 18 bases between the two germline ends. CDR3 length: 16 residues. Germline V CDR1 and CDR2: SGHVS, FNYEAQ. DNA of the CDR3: TGTGCCAGCAGCCAGACGTCTACAGTCGGTAACACTGAAGCTTTCTTT. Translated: CASSQTSTVGNTEAFF.

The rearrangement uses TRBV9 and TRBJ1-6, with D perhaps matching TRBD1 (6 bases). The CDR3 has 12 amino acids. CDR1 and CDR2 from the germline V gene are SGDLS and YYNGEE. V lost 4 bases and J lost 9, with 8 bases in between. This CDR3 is CASSSQGSPLHF. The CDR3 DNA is TGTGCCAGCAGCTCACAGGGTTCACCCCTCCACTTT.

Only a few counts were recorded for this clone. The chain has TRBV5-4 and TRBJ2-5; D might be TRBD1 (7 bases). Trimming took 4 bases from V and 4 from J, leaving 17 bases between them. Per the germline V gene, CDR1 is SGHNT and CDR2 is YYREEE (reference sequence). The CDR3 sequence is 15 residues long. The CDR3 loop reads CASSQGGEGAETQYF. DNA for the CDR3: TGTGCCAGCAGCCAGGGGGGTGAAGGGGCAGAGACCCAGTACTTC. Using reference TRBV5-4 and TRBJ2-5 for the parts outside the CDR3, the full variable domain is ETGVTQSPTHLIKTRGQQVTLRCSSQSGHNTVSWYQQALGQGPQFIFQYYREEENGRGNFPPRFSGLQFPNYSSELNVNALELDDSALYLCASSQGGEGAETQYFGPGTRLLVL.

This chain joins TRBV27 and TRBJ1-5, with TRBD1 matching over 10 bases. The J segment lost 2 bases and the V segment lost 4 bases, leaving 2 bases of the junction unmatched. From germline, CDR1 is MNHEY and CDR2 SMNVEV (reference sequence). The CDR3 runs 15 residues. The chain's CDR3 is CASSSGTGGNQPQHF. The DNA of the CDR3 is TGTGCCAGCAGTTCCGGGACAGGGGGCAATCAGCCCCAGCATTTT.

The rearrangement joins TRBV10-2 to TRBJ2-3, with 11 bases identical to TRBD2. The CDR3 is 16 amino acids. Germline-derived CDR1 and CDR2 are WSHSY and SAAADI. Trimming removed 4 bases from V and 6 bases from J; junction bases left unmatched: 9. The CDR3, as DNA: TGCGCCAGCAGTGGGGGTAGCGGGGGGGCCTTGGATACGCAGTATTTT. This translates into CASSGGSGGALDTQYF.

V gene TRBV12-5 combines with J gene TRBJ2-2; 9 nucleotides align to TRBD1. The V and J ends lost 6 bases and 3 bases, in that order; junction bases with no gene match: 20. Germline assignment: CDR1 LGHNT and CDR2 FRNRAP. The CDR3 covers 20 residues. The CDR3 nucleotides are TGTGCTAGTGGCAAATTGAACCGGGACAGGGTCACGAGGGACACCGGGGAGCTGTTTTTT. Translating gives CASGKLNRDRVTRDTGELFF.

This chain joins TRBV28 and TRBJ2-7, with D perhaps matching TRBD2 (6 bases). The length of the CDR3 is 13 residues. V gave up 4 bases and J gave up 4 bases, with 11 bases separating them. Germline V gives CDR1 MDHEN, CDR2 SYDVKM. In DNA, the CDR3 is TGTGCCAGCAGTTCCGGGGGACTGTACGAGCAGTACTTC. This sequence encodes CASSSGGLYEQYF.

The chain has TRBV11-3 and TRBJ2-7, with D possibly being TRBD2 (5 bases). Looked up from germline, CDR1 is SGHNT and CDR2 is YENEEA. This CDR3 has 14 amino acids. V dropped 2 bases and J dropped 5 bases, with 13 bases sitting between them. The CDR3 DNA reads TGTGCCAGCAGCTTATTCGGAGGCTTCGACGAGCAGTACTTC. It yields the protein CASSLFGGFDEQYF.

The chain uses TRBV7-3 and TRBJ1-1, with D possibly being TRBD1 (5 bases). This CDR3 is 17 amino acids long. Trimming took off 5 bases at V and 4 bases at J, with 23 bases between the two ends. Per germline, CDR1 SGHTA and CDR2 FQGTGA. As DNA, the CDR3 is TGTGCCAGCAGCCCCGGCAGGGTAGGGTTTCTTGGCACTGAAGCTTTCTTT. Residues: CASSPGRVGFLGTEAFF. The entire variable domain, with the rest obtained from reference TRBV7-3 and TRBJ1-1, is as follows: GAGVSQTPSNKVTEKGKYVELRCDPISGHTALYWYRQSLGQGPEFLIYFQGTGAADDSGLPNDRFFAVRPEGSVSTLKIQRTERGDSAVYLCASSPGRVGFLGTEAFFGQGTRLTVV.

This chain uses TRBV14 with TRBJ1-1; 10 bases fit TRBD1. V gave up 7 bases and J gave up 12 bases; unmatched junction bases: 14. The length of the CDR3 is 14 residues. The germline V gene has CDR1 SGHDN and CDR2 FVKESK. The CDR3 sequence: CASTTWGDRGRPFF. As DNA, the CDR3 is TGTGCCAGCACCACATGGGGGGACAGGGGCAGACCTTTCTTT.

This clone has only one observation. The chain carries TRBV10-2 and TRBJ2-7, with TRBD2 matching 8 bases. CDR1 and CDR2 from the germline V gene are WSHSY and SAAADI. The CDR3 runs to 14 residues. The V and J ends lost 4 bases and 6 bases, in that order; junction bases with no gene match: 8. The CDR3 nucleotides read TGCGCCAGCAGTGTGGCTAGCGGGCGTGGCGAGCAGTACTTC. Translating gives CASSVASGRGEQYF.

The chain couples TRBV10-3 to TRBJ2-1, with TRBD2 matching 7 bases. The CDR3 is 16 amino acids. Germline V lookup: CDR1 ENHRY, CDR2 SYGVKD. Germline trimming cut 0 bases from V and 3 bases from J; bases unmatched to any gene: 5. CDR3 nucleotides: TGTGCCATCAGTGAGTCGATGGCGGGGGACTACAATGAGCAGTTCTTC. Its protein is CAISESMAGDYNEQFF.

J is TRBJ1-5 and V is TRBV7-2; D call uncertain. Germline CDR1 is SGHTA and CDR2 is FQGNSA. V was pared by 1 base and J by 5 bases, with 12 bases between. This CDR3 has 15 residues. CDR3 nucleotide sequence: TGTGCCAGCAGCTTAGACGAGGGTGGGTATCAGCCCCAGCATTTT. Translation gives CASSLDEGGYQPQHF.

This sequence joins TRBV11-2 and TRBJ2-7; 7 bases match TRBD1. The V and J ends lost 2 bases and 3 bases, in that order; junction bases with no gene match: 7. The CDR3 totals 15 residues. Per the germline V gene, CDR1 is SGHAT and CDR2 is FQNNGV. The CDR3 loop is CASSLRTGGNYEQYF. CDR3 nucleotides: TGTGCCAGCAGCTTAAGGACAGGCGGTAACTACGAGCAGTACTTC.

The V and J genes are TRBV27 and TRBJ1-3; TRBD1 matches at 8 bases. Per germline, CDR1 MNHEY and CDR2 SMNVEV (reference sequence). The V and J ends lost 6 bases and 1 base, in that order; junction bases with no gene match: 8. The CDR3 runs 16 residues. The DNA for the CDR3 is TGTGCCAGCAGCCTAGGACAGGGCGCGTCTGGAAACACCATATATTTT. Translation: CASSLGQGASGNTIYF.

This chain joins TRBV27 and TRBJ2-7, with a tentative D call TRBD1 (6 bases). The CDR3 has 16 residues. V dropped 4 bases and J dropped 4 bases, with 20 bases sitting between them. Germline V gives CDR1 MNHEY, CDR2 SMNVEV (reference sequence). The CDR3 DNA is TGTGCCAGCAGTTCGCCGCAAAGGGACACGCATTACGAGCAGTACTTC. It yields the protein CASSSPQRDTHYEQYF.

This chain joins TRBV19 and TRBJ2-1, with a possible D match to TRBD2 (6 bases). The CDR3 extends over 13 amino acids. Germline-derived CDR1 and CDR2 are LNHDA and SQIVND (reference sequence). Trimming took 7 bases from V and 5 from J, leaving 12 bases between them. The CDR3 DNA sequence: TGTGCCAGTACCGGGTGGAGGGACAATGAGCAGTTCTTC. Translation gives CASTGWRDNEQFF.